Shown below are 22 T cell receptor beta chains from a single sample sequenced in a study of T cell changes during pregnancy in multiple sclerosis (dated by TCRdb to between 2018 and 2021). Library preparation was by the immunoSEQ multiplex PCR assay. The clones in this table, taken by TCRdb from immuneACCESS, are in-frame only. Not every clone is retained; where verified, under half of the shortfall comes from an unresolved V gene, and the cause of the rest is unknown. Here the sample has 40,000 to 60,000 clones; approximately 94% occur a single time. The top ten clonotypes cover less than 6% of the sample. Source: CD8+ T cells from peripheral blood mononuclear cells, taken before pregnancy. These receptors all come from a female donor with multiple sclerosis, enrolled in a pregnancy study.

The CDR3 region has the DNA TGCGCCAGCAGTCAATGGATTACTAGCGGATACACCGGGGAGCTGTTTTTT. Its protein is CASSQWITSGYTGELFF. The chain has TRBV23-1 and TRBJ2-2; 8 nucleotides agree with TRBD2. TRBV23-1 carries the ORF label, with uncertain function. Trimming took 1 base from V and 3 from J; bases not matched to a gene: 7. This CDR3 region has 17 residues.

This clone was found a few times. CDR3 bases: TGTGCCAGCAGCTTACTAGCGGGAGGGCCAGATACGCAGTATTTT. Protein sequence: CASSLLAGGPDTQYF. The chain uses TRBV7-2 and TRBJ2-3, with 12 positions matching TRBD2. The CDR3 is 15 residues long. Germline CDR1 and CDR2: SGHTA and FQGNSA. The J segment lost 4 bases and the V segment lost 2 bases, leaving 1 base of the junction unmatched.

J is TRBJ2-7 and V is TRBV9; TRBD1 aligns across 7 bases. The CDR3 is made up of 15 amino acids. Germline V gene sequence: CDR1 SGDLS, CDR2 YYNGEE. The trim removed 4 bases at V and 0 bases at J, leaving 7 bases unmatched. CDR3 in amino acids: CASSIGDSPSYEQYF. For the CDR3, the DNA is TGTGCCAGCAGCATAGGGGACAGCCCCTCCTACGAGCAGTACTTC. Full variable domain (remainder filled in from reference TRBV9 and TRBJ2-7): DSGVTQTPKHLITATGQRVTLRCSPRSGDLSVYWYQQSLDQGLQFLIQYYNGEERAKGNILERFSAQQFPDLHSELNLSSLELGDSALYFCASSIGDSPSYEQYFGPGTRLTVT.

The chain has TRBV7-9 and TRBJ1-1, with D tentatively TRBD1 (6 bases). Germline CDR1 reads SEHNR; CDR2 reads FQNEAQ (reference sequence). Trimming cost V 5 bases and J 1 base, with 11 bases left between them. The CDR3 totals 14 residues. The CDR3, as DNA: TGTGCCAGCAGCCCAAAAGGGGGGAACACTGAAGCTTTCTTT. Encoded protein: CASSPKGGNTEAFF.

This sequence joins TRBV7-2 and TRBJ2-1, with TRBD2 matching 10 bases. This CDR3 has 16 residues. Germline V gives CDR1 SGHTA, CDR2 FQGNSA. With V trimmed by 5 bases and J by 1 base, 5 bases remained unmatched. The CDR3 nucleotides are TGTGCCAGCAGCGTCCCTAGCGGGGGATCCTACAATGAGCAGTTCTTC. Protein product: CASSVPSGGSYNEQFF.

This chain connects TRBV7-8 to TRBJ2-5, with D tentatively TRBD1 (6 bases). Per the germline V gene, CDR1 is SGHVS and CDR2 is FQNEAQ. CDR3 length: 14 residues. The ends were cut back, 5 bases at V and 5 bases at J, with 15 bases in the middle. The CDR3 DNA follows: TGTGCCAGCAGCCCCCCAGGGGCCAGGGAGACCCAGTACTTC. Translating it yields CASSPPGARETQYF.

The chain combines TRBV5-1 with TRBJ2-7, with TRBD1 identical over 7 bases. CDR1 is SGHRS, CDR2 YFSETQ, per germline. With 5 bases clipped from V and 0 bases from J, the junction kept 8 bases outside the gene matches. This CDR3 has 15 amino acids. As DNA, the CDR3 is TGCGCCAGCAGTCCTAGAGAGGGGGCCTCCTACGAGCAGTACTTC. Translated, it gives CASSPREGASYEQYF.

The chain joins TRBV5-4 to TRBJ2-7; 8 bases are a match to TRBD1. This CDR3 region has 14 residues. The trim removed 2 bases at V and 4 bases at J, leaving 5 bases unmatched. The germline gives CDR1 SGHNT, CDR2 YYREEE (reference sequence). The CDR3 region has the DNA TGTGCCAGCAGCTTCGGGACAGGCCTTTACGAGCAGTACTTC. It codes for CASSFGTGLYEQYF.

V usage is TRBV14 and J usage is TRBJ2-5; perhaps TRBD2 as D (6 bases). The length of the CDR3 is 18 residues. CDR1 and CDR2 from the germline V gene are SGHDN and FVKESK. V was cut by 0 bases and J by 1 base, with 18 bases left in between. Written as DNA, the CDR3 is TGTGCCAGCAGCCAAGAGGTGGTAGTAGCGGAGATCCAAGAGACCCAGTACTTC. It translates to CASSQEVVVAEIQETQYF.

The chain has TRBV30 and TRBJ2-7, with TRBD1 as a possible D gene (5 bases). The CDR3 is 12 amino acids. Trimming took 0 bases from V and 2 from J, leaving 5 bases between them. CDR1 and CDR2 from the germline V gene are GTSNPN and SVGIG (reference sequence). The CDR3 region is CAWSVGAYEQYF. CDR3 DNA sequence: TGTGCCTGGAGTGTAGGGGCCTACGAGCAGTACTTC.

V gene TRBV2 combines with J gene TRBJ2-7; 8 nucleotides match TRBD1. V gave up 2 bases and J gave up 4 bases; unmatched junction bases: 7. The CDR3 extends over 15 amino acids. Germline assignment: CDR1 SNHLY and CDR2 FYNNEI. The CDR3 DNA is TGTGCCAGCAGTGAAACCCTCCAGGGGGCTTACGAGCAGTACTTC. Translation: CASSETLQGAYEQYF.

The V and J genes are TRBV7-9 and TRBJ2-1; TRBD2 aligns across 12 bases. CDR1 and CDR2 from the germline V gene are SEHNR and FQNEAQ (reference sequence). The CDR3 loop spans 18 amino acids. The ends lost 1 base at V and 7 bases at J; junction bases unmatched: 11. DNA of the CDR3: TGTGCCAGCAGCTTAGAATTGTCTAGCGGGAGGGCCATAAATGAGCAGTTCTTC. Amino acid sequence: CASSLELSSGRAINEQFF.

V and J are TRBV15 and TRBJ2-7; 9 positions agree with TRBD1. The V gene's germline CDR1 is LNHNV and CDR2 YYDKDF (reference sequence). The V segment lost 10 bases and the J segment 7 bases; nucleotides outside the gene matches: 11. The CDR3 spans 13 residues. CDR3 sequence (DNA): TGTGCCATCGGGACAGGGCTCGTGAAAGAGCAGTACTTC. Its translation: CAIGTGLVKEQYF.

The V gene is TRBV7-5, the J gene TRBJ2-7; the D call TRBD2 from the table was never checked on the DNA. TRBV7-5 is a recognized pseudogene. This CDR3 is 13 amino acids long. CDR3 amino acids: CVSTPCTQYEQYF. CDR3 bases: TGTGTCAGCACTCCCTGTACCCAATACGAGCAGTACTTC.

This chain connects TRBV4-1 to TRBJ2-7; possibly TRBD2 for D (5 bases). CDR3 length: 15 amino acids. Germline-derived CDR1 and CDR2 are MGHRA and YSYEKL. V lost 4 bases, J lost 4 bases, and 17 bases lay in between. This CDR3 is CASSPKEETRYEQYF. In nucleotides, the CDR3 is TGCGCCAGCAGCCCGAAGGAGGAGACACGGTACGAGCAGTACTTC.

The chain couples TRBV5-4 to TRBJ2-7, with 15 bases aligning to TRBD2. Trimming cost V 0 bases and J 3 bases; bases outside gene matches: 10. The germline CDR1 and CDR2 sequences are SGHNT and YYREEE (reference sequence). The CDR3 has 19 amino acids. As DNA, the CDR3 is TGTGCCAGCAGCTTGGACGGGGGACTAGCGGGAGGATCCCTCTACGAGCAGTACTTC. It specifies CASSLDGGLAGGSLYEQYF. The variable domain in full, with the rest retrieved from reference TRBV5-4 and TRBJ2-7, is ETGVTQSPTHLIKTRGQQVTLRCSSQSGHNTVSWYQQALGQGPQFIFQYYREEENGRGNFPPRFSGLQFPNYSSELNVNALELDDSALYLCASSLDGGLAGGSLYEQYFGPGTRLTVT.

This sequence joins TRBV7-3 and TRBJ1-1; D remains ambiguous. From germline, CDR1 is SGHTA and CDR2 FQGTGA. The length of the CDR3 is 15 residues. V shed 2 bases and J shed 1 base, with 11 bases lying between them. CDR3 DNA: TGTGCCAGCAGCTTAGGTCTGGGAGAGAACACTGAAGCTTTCTTT. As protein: CASSLGLGENTEAFF. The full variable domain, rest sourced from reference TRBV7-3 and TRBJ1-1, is GAGVSQTPSNKVTEKGKYVELRCDPISGHTALYWYRQSLGQGPEFLIYFQGTGAADDSGLPNDRFFAVRPEGSVSTLKIQRTERGDSAVYLCASSLGLGENTEAFFGQGTRLTVV.

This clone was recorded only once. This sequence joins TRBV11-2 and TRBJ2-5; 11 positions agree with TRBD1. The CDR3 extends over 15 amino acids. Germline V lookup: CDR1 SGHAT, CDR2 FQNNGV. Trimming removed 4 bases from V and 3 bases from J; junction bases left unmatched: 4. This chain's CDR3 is CASSSGTGGEETQYF. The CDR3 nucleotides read TGTGCCAGCAGCTCCGGGACAGGGGGGGAAGAGACCCAGTACTTC.

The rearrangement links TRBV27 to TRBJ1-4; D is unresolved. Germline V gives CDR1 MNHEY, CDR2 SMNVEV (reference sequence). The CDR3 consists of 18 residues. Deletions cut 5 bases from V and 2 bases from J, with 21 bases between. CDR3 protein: CASSPEGSIPSTNEKLFF. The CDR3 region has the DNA TGTGCCAGCAGTCCGGAGGGCAGTATCCCTTCCACTAATGAAAAACTGTTTTTT.

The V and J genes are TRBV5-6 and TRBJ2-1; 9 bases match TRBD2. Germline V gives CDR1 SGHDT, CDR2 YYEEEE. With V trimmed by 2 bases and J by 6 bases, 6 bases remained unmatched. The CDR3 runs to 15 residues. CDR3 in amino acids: CASSFGLARLNEQFF. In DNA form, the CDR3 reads TGTGCCAGCAGCTTCGGACTAGCGCGGCTCAATGAGCAGTTCTTC.

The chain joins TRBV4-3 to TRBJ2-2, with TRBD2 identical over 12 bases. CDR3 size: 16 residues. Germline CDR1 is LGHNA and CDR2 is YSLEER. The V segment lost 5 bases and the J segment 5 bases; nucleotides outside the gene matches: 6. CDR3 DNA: TGCGCCAGCAGCGGGACTAGCGGGCCAGATACCGGGGAGCTGTTTTTT. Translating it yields CASSGTSGPDTGELFF.

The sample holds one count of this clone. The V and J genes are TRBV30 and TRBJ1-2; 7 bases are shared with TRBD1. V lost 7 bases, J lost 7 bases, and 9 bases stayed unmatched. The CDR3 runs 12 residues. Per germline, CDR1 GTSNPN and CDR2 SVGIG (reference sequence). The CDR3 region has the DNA TGTGCCTCGTCACAGGGGTCTGCTGGCTACACCTTC. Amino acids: CASSQGSAGYTF. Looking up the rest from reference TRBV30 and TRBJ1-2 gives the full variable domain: SQTIHQWPATLVQPVGSPLSLECTVEGTSNPNLYWYRQAAGRGLQLLFYSVGIGQISSEVPQNLSASRPQDRQFILSSKKLLLSDSGFYLCASSQGSAGYTFGSGTRLTVV.